The 10 T cell receptor beta chains in this list originate from one sample, sequenced in a study of CD8 T cells in ankylosing spondylitis. One entry per CDR3 protein, called by TCRdb with MiXCR from the 5' RACE reads. The table includes 310,000 or so distinct CDR3 sequences, roughly 20% detected once. The specimen was blood, either unsorted or a sorted T cell fraction (not recorded which). The source is a male donor with ankylosing spondylitis or in good health (not recorded which).

This clonotype was detected only once. J is TRBJ2-3 and V is TRBV6-1; perhaps TRBD1 as D (6 bases). Germline V gives CDR1 MNHNS, CDR2 SASEGT. V lost 6 bases, J lost 4 bases, and 23 bases lay in between. The CDR3 covers 17 residues. The CDR3 here is CASRARDNRFRADTQYF. The CDR3 DNA reads as TGTGCCAGCAGGGCTCGGGACAACCGTTTCCGCGCAGATACGCAGTATTTT.

This clonotype has a handful of counts. This chain uses TRBV5-1 with TRBJ2-5, with no clear D. V lost 4 bases, J lost 1 base, and 5 bases lay in between. CDR1 and CDR2 (germline): SGHRS, YFSETQ. This CDR3 has 12 amino acids. Here the CDR3 reads CASSPAQETQYF. The CDR3 region has the DNA TGCGCCAGCAGCCCCGCCCAAGAGACCCAGTACTTC.

This chain joins TRBV20-1 and TRBJ2-3; the match to TRBD2 covers 7 bases. Germline V gives CDR1 DFQATT, CDR2 SNEGSKA (reference sequence). The CDR3 totals 14 residues. The V and J ends lost 8 bases and 1 base, in that order; junction bases with no gene match: 9. The CDR3 loop reads CSLMAGDGTDTQYF. The CDR3 DNA reads as TGCAGTTTAATGGCGGGGGATGGCACAGATACGCAGTATTTT.

V and J are TRBV6-1 and TRBJ1-3, with a possible D match to TRBD1 (6 bases). The CDR3 has 15 amino acids. The ends were cut back, 7 bases at V and 1 base at J, with 14 bases in the middle. Germline V lookup: CDR1 MNHNS, CDR2 SASEGT. CDR3 in amino acids: CASKNTGSSGNTIYF. As DNA, the CDR3 is TGTGCCAGCAAAAATACAGGGTCTTCTGGAAACACCATATATTTT.

This clonotype appeared a few times. The CDR3 nucleotides read TGTGCCAGCAGACCTGGCGTCGGGGAGCTGTTTTTT. This encodes CASRPGVGELFF. This chain uses TRBV12-3 or TRBV12-4 with TRBJ2-2; no definite D call. V was pared by 6 bases and J by 7 bases, with 9 bases between. The CDR3 is 12 residues long.

On this clonotype: Given a much more abundant clone one base away, this may be a read error. The chain recombines TRBV4-2 with TRBJ2-2, with D possibly TRBD2 on 5 matching bases. The CDR3 extends over 15 amino acids. Germline CDR1 LGHNA, CDR2 YNFKEQ. Trimming took off 6 bases at V and 2 bases at J, with 13 bases between the two ends. The CDR3 nucleotides are TGTGCCAGCAGTGACGGGGTCTCAAACACCGGGGAGCTGTTTTTT. It translates to CASSDGVSNTGELFF.

V gene TRBV10-3 combines with J gene TRBJ2-5; 8 bases align to TRBD1. V lost 3 bases and J lost 3; bases outside the gene matches: 3. Germline V gene data show CDR1 as ENHRY and CDR2 as SYGVKD. The CDR3 spans 14 residues. CDR3 coding DNA: TGTGCCATCAGTGAATACAGGGGGAAAGAGACCCAGTACTTC. As protein: CAISEYRGKETQYF.

The sample holds a few counts of this clonotype. The chain uses TRBV6-1 and TRBJ1-1; no firm D call. Trimming removed 7 bases from V and 1 base from J, with 10 bases in between. The CDR3 has 13 residues. Germline-derived CDR1 and CDR2 are MNHNS and SASEGT. The CDR3 DNA sequence: TGTGCCAGCACTATACCTCCGAACACTGAAGCTTTCTTT. Its protein is CASTIPPNTEAFF.

This clonotype was picked up many times. The rearrangement joins TRBV29-1 to TRBJ2-2; 7 bases match TRBD1. Losses at the gene ends were 7 bases for V and 6 bases for J; bases not matched to a gene: 8. Germline values: CDR1 SQVTM, CDR2 ANQGSEA. The CDR3 extends over 13 amino acids. The CDR3 loop reads CSARDSGSGELFF. The CDR3 DNA reads TGCAGCGCCCGGGACAGCGGTTCCGGGGAGCTGTTTTTT.

This clonotype was seen a handful of times. The chain recombines TRBV10-3 with TRBJ2-1; 12 bases match TRBD2. The V segment lost 8 bases and the J segment 6 bases; nucleotides outside the gene matches: 5. The V gene's germline CDR1 is ENHRY and CDR2 SYGVKD. The CDR3 extends over 14 amino acids. CDR3 residues: CAIRLAGDGNEQFF. CDR3 nucleotides: TGTGCCATCCGACTAGCGGGAGATGGCAATGAGCAGTTCTTC.